The rows below give T cell receptor beta chains drawn from one sample of a study of breast tumors, draining lymph nodes, adjacent tissues. Each CDR3 protein is one row after TCRdb ran MiXCR on the multiplex PCR reads. Seen here are about 230,000 distinct CDR3 sequences, around 32% observed once, and the top ten hold 1.4%. The specimen was axillary lymph node tissue. Receptors originate from a female donor with breast cancer. Some clones in this sample may be carry-over from other donors' samples. CDR3s include the opening cysteine and the closing phenylalanine or tryptophan.

V gene | CDR3 protein
TRBV25-1 | CASSEGILAGRGRSGANVLTF
TRBV6-5 | CASRFGLAVGTDTQYF
TRBV18 | CASSPGLVYEQDF
TRBV12-3/TRBV12-4 | CASSSSRGSYEQYF
TRBV2 | CASRRDSGNTIYF
TRBV10-3 | CAISESAGSDTQYF
TRBV4-3 | CASSQDQQGYNEQYF
TRBV10-3 | CAISDLRTVNNEKLFF
TRBV6-5 | CASSPPATGRVNTGELFF
TRBV24-1 | CATSAPDQGYNEAFF
TRBV19 | CASSAGQGSGELFF